This TCR beta chain was sequenced for a study of T-cell reconstitution after alpha-beta-depleted transplantation in children. This clonotype was picked up many times. The CDR3 consists of 15 residues. Per the germline V gene, CDR1 is MNHEY and CDR2 is SMNVEV (reference sequence). Trimming took 3 bases from V and 9 from J; bases not matched to a gene: 11. The TCRbeta library incorporated unique molecular identifiers. A single record per CDR3 protein comes from TCRdb applying MiXCR to the PCR reads. This sample has about 610,000 distinct CDR3 sequences; under 12% occur once, and the top ten carry about 4.3%.

The chain combines TRBV27 with TRBJ2-4; 7 bases are a match to TRBD2. The material was PBMCs from the stem cell graft donor, obtained from the stem cell graft. The sequence was collected from a human donor who donated a stem cell graft to a child with acute myeloid leukemia. CDR3 region: CASSFVTSGEGIQYF. CDR3 DNA sequence: TGTGCCAGCAGTTTCGTTACATCCGGGGAGGGCATTCAGTACTTC.